The 8 T cell receptor beta chains listed next were all sequenced from one sample in a study of T-cell memory formation after mild COVID-19. TCRdb re-analysed the 5' RACE reads in MiXCR, keeping a single row per CDR3 protein. The sample lists some 250,000 distinct CDR3 sequences; around 10% were seen once. Sequenced material: PBMCs or a T cell subset sorted from them (not recorded which). The receptors come from a man aged 18 to 29 who had mild COVID-19 (a few samples of this study predate the infection). Cell type and time point are not known.

This chain connects TRBV5-1 to TRBJ2-2; D perhaps matches TRBD2 (5 bases). CDR3 length equals 13 residues. Per the germline V gene, CDR1 is SGHRS and CDR2 is YFSETQ. Trimming removed 4 bases from V and 6 bases from J, with 10 bases in between. CDR3 bases: TGCGCCAGCAGCCTAGCCCTTCCCGGGGAGCTGTTTTTT. It translates to CASSLALPGELFF.

The sample holds many counts of this clonotype. The chain uses TRBV7-2 and TRBJ2-5; 10 bases agree with TRBD2. Germline V gene lookup returns CDR1 SGHTA and CDR2 FQGNSA. V was clipped by 2 bases and J by 2 bases; unmatched bases: 5. The CDR3 sequence is 16 residues long. The CDR3 bases are TGTGCCAGCAGCTTATCGTCTAGCGGGGGACAAGAGACCCAGTACTTC. It encodes CASSLSSSGGQETQYF.

This clonotype was observed many times. The rearrangement links TRBV21-1 to TRBJ1-4; the table gives TRBD1 as D, unverified against the DNA. TRBV21-1 is a pseudogene. This CDR3 comprises 15 residues. DNA of the CDR3: TGTGCCAGCAGCCTGAGGGGGCCAACTAATGAAAAACTGTTTTTT. It yields the protein CASSLRGPTNEKLFF.

This clonotype was seen only a few times. This rearrangement joins TRBV6-5 to TRBJ1-1; the match to TRBD1 covers 7 bases. CDR1 is MNHEY and CDR2 is SVGAGI in the germline V gene. The CDR3 consists of 12 residues. With V trimmed by 5 bases and J by 10 bases, 7 bases remained unmatched. This CDR3 reads CASSNRGGRAFF. The CDR3 coding sequence is TGTGCCAGCAGTAACAGGGGCGGGCGAGCTTTCTTT.

This chain links TRBV12-5 with TRBJ2-2; TRBD2 matches at 14 bases. The CDR3 length is 18 residues. Germline V gives CDR1 LGHNT, CDR2 FRNRAP. V was clipped by 5 bases and J by 2 bases; unmatched bases: 7. The CDR3 protein is CASGTGTSGGLNTGELFF. Written as DNA, the CDR3 is TGTGCTAGTGGTACCGGGACTAGCGGGGGACTTAACACCGGGGAGCTGTTTTTT. Filled out from reference TRBV12-5 and TRBJ2-2, the complete variable domain reads DARVTQTPRHKVTEMGQEVTMRCQPILGHNTVFWYRQTMMQGLELLAYFRNRAPLDDSGMPKDRFSAEMPDATLATLKIQPSEPRDSAVYFCASGTGTSGGLNTGELFFGEGSRLTVL.

At least ten counts were recorded for this clonotype. The chain couples TRBV4-3 to TRBJ2-6, with D unclear. The germline gives CDR1 LGHNA, CDR2 YSLEER. There are 16 residues in the CDR3. Trimming removed 0 bases from V and 0 bases from J, with 6 bases in between. The chain's CDR3 is CASSQDLSSGANVLTF. CDR3 nucleotides: TGCGCCAGCAGCCAAGATCTTAGCTCTGGGGCCAACGTCCTGACTTTC.

The V and J genes are TRBV12-3 or TRBV12-4 and TRBJ1-2, with D hard to call. Trimming shortened V by 10 bases and J by 2 bases, and 8 bases separated the two germline ends. The CDR3 loop spans 11 amino acids. CDR3 in DNA: TGTGCCACCATGGAAAACTATGGCTACACCTTC. Protein sequence: CATMENYGYTF.

This sequence joins TRBV28 and TRBJ2-5; the match to TRBD1 covers 7 bases. V lost 6 bases, J lost 2 bases, and 6 bases stayed unmatched. The CDR3 contains 14 residues. Germline lookup yields CDR1 MDHEN and CDR2 SYDVKM. CDR3 residues: CASSKRGQQETQYF. For the CDR3, the DNA is TGTGCCAGCAGCAAAAGGGGACAGCAAGAGACCCAGTACTTC.